The clone carrying this T cell receptor (beta chain) was detected only once. A Seattle source enrolled patients during active infection and followed them longitudinally. Study processing details: Amplification with reference gene primers provided the estimates of nucleated cell counts. Produced via immunoSEQ multiplex PCR; TCRdb's table is partial and in-frame only. Clone size and the V and J calls come from that table; the DNA yielded D and trimming. The table lists some 180,000 clones, roughly 81% of them singletons. These data come from a study of blood T cell repertoires in COVID-19. Whole-study context: Whether acute or convalescent, the COVID-19 samples came from the United States, Italy and Spain. Sample material is recorded as cDNA or gDNA derived from T cells, B-cell-depleted T cells, or PBMCs.

Trimming took 2 bases from V and 9 from J, leaving 14 bases between them. The V gene's germline CDR1 is LGHDT and CDR2 YNNKEL (reference sequence). This CDR3 is 14 amino acids long. The specimen sequenced was peripheral blood. The gene calls are TRBV3-1 (or the pseudogene TRBV3-2) and TRBJ2-1, with D uncertain. This sequence was found in a woman in her thirties or forties with COVID-19, enrolled during active disease. CDR3: CASSQSPLLSEQFF. CDR3 DNA: TGTGCCAGCAGCCAAAGCCCTCTCCTAAGTGAGCAGTTCTTC.